This entry concerns a single T cell receptor (beta chain). These data originate in a study of blood T cells in healthy people across ages. Sample-barcoded 5' priming and a J-beta primer mix drove a second PCR of roughly 6 to 12 cycles. A single record per CDR3 protein comes from TCRdb applying MiXCR to the 5' RACE reads. The table includes 1.5 million to 2 million distinct CDR3 sequences, over 25% detected once. CDR3 length: 15 amino acids. V shed 9 bases and J shed 0 bases, with 15 bases lying between them. CDR1 is SNHLY and CDR2 is FYNNEI in the germline V gene. The gene calls are TRBV2 and TRBJ2-4, with D perhaps assigned TRBD1 or TRBD2 (6 bases each). Sequenced input: blood. This sequence was found in a woman aged 30 to 39 in good health. Here the CDR3 DNA reads TGTGCCAGGGCGGAGGGGGGTTCAGCCAAAAACATTCAGTACTTC. This translates into CARAEGGSAKNIQYF.